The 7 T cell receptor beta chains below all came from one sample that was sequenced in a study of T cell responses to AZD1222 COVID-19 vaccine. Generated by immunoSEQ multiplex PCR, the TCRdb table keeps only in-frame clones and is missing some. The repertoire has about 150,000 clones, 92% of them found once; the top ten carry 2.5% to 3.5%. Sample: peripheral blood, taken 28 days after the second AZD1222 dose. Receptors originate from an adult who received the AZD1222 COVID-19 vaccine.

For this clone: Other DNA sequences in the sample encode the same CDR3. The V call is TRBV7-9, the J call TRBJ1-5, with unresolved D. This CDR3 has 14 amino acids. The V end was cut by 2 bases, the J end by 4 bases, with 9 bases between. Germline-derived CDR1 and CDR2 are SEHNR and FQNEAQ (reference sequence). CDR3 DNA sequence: TGTGCCAGCAGCTTAACTGGCGGAAATCAGCCCCAGCATTTT. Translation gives CASSLTGGNQPQHF.

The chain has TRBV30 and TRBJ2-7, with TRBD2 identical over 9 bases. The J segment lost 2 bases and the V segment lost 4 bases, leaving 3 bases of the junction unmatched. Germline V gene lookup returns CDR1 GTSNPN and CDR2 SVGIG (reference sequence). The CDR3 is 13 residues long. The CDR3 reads CAWTPSGTYEQYF. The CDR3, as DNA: TGTGCCTGGACTCCTAGCGGGACCTACGAGCAGTACTTC.

For the CDR3, the DNA is TGCGCCAGCAGCCAGTCCTGGGGAGAGCAGTTCTTC. It specifies CASSQSWGEQFF. The genes are TRBV5-1 and TRBJ2-1, with D unresolved. This CDR3 has 12 amino acids. V shed 4 bases and J shed 10 bases, with 12 bases lying between them. Per the germline V gene, CDR1 is SGHRS and CDR2 is YFSETQ.

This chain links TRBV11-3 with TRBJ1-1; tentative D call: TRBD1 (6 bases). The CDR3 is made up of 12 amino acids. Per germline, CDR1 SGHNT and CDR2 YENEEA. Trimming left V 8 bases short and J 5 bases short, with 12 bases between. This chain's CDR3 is CASRGRGTEAFF. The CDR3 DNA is TGTGCCAGCCGGGGGCGAGGTACTGAAGCTTTCTTT. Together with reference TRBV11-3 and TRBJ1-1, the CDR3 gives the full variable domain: EAGVVQSPRYKIIEKKQPVAFWCNPISGHNTLYWYLQNLGQGPELLIRYENEEAVDDSQLPKDRFSAERLKGVDSTLKIQPAELGDSAVYLCASRGRGTEAFFGQGTRLTVV.

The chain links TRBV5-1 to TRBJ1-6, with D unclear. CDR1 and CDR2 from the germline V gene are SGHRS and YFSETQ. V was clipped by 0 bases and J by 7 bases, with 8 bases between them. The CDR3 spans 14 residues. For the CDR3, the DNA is TGCGCCAGCAGCTTGGACACCTCGAATTCACCCCTCCACTTT. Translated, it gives CASSLDTSNSPLHF. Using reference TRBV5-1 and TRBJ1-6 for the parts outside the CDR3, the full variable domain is KAGVTQTPRYLIKTRGQQVTLSCSPISGHRSVSWYQQTPGQGLQFLFEYFSETQRNKGNFPGRFSGRQFSNSRSEMNVSTLELGDSALYLCASSLDTSNSPLHFGNGTRLTVT.

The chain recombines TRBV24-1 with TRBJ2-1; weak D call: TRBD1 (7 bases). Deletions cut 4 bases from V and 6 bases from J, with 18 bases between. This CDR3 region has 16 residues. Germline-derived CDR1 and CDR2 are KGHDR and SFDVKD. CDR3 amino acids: CATSDRQGGTINEQFF. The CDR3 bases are TGTGCCACCAGTGACCGACAGGGCGGGACGATCAATGAGCAGTTCTTC.

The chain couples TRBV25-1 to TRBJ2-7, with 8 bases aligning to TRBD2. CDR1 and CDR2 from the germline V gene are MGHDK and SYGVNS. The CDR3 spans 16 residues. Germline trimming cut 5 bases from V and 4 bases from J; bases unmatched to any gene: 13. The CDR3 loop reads CASSPRTSHFGYEQYF. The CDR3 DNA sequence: TGTGCCAGCAGTCCACGGACTAGCCACTTCGGTTACGAGCAGTACTTC.